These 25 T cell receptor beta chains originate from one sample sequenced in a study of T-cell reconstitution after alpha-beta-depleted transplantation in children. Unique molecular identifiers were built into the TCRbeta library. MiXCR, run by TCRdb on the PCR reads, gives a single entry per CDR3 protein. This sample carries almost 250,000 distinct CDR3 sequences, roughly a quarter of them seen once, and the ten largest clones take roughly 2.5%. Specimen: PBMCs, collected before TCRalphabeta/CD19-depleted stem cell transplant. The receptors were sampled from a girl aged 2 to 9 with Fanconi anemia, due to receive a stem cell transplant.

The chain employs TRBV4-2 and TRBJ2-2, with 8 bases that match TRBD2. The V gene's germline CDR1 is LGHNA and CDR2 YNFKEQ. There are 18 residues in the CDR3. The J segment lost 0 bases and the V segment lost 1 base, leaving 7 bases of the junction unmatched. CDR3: CASSQVVAGSANTGELFF. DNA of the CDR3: TGTGCCAGCAGCCAAGTTGTAGCGGGGAGCGCGAACACCGGGGAGCTGTTTTTT.

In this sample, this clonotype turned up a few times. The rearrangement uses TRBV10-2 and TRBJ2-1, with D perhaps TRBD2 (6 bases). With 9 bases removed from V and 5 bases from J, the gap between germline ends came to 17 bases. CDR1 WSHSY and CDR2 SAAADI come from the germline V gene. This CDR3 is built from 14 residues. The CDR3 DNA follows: TGCGCCAGTCGTTGGGCGGGGCCTAACAATGAGCAGTTCTTC. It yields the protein CASRWAGPNNEQFF.

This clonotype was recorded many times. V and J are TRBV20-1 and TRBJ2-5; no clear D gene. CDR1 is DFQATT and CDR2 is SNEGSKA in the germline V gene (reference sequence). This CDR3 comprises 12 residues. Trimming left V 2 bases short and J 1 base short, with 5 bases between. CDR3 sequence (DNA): TGCAGTGCTAGACCTCCCCAAGAGACCCAGTACTTC. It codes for CSARPPQETQYF.

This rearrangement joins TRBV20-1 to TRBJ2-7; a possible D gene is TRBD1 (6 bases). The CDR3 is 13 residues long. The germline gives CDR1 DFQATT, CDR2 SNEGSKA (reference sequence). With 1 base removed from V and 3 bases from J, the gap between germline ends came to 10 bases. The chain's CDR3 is CSARGQAIYEQYF. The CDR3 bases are TGCAGTGCTAGAGGACAGGCGATCTACGAGCAGTACTTC.

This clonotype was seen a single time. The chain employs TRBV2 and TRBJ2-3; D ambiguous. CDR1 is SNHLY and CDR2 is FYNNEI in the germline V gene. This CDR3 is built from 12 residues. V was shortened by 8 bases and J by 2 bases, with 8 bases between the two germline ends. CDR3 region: CASLKPTDTQYF. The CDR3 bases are TGTGCCAGCTTGAAACCCACAGATACGCAGTATTTT.

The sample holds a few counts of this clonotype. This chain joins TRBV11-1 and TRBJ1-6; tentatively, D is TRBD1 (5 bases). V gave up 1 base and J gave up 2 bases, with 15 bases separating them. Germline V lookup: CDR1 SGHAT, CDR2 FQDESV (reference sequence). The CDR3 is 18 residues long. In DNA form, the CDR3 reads TGTGCCAGCAGCTTAGAGTCGGGGGTAAACACCTATAATTCACCCCTCCACTTT. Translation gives CASSLESGVNTYNSPLHF.

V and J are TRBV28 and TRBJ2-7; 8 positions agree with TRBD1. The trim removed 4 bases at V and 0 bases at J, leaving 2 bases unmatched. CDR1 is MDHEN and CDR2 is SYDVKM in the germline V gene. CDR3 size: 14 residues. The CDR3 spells CASSWTGSSYEQYF. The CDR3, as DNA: TGTGCCAGCAGTTGGACAGGGAGCTCCTACGAGCAGTACTTC.

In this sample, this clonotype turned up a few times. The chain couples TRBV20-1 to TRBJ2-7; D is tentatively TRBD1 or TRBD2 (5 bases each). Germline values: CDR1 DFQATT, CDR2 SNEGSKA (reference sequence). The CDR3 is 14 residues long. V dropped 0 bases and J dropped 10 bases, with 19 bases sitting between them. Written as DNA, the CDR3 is TGCAGTGCTAGAGATATGACTCGGGGCGGCCCCCAGTACTTC. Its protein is CSARDMTRGGPQYF.

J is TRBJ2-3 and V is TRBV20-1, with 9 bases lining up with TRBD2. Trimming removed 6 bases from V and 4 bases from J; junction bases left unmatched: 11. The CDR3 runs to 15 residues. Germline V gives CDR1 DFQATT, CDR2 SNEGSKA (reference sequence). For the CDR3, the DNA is TGCAGTGCCATGAGCGGGAGGTTAGGGGCAGATACGCAGTATTTT. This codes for CSAMSGRLGADTQYF.

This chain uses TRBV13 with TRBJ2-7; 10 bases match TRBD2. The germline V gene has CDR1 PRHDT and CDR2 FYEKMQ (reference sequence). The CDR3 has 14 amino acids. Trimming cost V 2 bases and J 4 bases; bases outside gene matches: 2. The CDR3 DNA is TGTGCCAGCAGCTTAACTAGCGGGATTTACGAGCAGTACTTC. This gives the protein CASSLTSGIYEQYF. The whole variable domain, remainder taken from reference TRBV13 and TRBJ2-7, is AAGVIQSPRHLIKEKRETATLKCYPIPRHDTVYWYQQGPGQDPQFLISFYEKMQSDKGSIPDRFSAQQFSDYHSELNMSSLELGDSALYFCASSLTSGIYEQYFGPGTRLTVT.

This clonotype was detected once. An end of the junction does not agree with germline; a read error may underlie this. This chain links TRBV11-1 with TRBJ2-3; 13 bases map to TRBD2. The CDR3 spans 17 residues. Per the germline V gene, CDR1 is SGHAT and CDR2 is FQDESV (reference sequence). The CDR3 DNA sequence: TGTGCCATCAGCTTGGTACTAGCGGGGGGGATGACAGATACGCAGTATTTT. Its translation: CAISLVLAGGMTDTQYF.

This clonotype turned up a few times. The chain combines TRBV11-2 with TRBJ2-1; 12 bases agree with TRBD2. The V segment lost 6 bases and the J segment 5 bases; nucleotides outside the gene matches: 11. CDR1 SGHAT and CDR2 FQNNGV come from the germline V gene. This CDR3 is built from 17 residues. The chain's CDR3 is CASSIGLAGSYDNEQFF. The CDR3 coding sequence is TGTGCCAGCAGTATCGGACTAGCGGGATCCTATGACAATGAGCAGTTCTTC.

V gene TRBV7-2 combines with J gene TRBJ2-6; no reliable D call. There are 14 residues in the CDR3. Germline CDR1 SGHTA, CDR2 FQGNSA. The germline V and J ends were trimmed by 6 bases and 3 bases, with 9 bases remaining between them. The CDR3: CASRVFIGANVLTF. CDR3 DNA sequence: TGTGCCAGCAGAGTGTTTATTGGGGCCAACGTCCTGACTTTC.

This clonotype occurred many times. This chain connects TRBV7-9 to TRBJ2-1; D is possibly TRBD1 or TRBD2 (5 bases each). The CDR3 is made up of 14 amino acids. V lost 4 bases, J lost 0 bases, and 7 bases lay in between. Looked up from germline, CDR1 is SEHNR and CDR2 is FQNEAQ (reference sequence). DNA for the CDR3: TGTGCCAGCAGCTGGGACGGCTCCTACAATGAGCAGTTCTTC. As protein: CASSWDGSYNEQFF.

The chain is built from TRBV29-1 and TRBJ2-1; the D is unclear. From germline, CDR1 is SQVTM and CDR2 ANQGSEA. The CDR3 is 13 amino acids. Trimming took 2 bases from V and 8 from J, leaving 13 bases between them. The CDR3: CSVEPWVKDEQFF. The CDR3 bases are TGCAGCGTTGAACCATGGGTTAAAGATGAGCAGTTCTTC.

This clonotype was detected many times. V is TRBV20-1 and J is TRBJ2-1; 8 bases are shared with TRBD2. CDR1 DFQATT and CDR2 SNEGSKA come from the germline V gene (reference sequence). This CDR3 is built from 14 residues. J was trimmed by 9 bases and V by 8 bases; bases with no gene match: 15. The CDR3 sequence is CSTSFQRETGEQFF. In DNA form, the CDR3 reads TGCAGTACCTCCTTTCAGCGGGAGACGGGTGAGCAGTTCTTC.

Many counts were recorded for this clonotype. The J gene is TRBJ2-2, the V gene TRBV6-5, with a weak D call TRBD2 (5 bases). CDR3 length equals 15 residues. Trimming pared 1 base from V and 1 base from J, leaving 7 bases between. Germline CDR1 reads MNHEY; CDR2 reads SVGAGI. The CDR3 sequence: CASSYWRVNTGELFF. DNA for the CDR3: TGTGCCAGCAGTTACTGGCGGGTGAACACCGGGGAGCTGTTTTTT.

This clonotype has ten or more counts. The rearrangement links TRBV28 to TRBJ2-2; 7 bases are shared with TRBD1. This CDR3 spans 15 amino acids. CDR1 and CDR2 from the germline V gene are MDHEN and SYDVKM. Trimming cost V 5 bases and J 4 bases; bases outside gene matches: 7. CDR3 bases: TGTGCCAGCAGTCCAGACAGGGTCGGCACCGGGGAGCTGTTTTTT. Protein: CASSPDRVGTGELFF.

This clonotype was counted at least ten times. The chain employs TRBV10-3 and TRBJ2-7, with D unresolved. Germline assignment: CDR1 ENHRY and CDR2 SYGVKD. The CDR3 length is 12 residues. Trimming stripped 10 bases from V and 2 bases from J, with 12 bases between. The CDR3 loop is CATLAGAYEQYF. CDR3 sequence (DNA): TGTGCCACTTTGGCCGGAGCCTACGAGCAGTACTTC.

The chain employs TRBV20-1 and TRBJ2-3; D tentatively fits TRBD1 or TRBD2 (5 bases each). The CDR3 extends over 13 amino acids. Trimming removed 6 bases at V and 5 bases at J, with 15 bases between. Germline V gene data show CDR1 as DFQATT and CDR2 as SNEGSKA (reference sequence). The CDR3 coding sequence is TGCAGTGCGCCGGGACCGACGAAAGATACGCAGTATTTT. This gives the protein CSAPGPTKDTQYF.

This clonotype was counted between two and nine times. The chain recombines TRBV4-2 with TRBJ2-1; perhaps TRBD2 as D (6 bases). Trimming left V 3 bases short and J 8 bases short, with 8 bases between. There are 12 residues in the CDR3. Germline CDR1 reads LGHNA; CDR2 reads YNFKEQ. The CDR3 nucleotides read TGTGCCAGCAGCCAGGAGCGGGATGAGCAGTTCTTC. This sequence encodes CASSQERDEQFF.

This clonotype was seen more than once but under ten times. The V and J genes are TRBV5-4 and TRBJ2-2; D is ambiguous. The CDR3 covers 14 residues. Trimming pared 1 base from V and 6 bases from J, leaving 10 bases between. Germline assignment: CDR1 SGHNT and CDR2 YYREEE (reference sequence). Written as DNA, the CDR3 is TGTGCCAGCAGCTTGCACAGCTCCGCCGGGGAGCTGTTTTTT. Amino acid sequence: CASSLHSSAGELFF.

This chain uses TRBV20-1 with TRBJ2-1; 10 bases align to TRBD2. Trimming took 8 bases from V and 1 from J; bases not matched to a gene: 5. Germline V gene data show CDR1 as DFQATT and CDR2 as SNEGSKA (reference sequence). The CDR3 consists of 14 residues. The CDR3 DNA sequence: TGCAGTCAGACTAGCGGGCCTTCCTACAATGAGCAGTTCTTC. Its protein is CSQTSGPSYNEQFF.

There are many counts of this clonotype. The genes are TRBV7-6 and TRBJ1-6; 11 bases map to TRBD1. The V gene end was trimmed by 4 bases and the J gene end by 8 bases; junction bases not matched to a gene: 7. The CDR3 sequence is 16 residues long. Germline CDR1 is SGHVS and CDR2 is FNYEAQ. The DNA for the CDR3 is TGTGCCAGCAGCTACTCGGGGACAGGGGGATATTCACCCCTCCACTTT. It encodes CASSYSGTGGYSPLHF.

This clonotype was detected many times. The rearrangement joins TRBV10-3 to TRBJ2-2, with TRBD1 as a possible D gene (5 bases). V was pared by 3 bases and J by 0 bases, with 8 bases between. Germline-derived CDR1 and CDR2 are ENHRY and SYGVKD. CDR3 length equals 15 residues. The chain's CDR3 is CAISDGRANTGELFF. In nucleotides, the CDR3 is TGTGCCATCAGTGACGGCAGGGCGAACACCGGGGAGCTGTTTTTT.